The sequence of this T cell receptor (beta chain) was determined in a study of blood T cell repertoires in COVID-19. In the study overall: Samples of COVID-19 (acute and convalescent) were obtained from the United States, Italy and Spain. Sources were T cells, B-cell-depleted T cells, or PBMCs; the material itself was cDNA or gDNA.

Authors' data handling: Amplification with reference gene primers provided the estimates of nucleated cell counts. Data came from immunoSEQ multiplex PCR; TCRdb stores just in-frame clones and leaves some out. The DNA gave D and trimming, while V, J and clone size come from that table. Seen here are around 100,000 clones, approximately 69% observed once, and the top ten hold about 6%. This clone was seen only once. After removal of 7 bases from V and 2 bases from J, the junction contained 5 bases not matched to a gene. This CDR3 comprises 14 residues. Germline CDR1 reads LNHDA; CDR2 reads SQIVND (reference sequence).

V and J are TRBV19 and TRBJ2-1; 7 bases are a match to TRBD2. The sequence was obtained from a man older than 75 with acute or convalescent COVID-19. The sample consisted of peripheral blood. CDR3 in DNA: TGTGCCAGTACTCTAGCGGCAACCTACAATGAGCAGTTCTTC. This gives the protein CASTLAATYNEQFF.